The present TCR beta chain was sequenced within a study of neurological immune-mediated disorders. At least ten counts were recorded for this clonotype. Trimming stripped 3 bases from V and 7 bases from J, with 10 bases between. The CDR3 consists of 14 residues. 5'RACE with 10-nucleotide random UMIs produced the cDNA. TCRdb re-called the 5' RACE reads with MiXCR, one entry per CDR3 protein. The top ten clones hold 2.4% of a sample with over 35,000 distinct CDR3 sequences, 2.5% of them seen once. The sequencing sample was made of PBMCs. The rearrangement uses TRBV12-3 or TRBV12-4 and TRBJ1-6; D perhaps matches TRBD1 (5 bases). The TCR was taken from a man aged 45-60 years with multiple sclerosis. In DNA, the CDR3 is TGTGCCAGCAGTTTTGGGACGAAAAATTCACCCCTCCACTTT. Protein product: CASSFGTKNSPLHF.